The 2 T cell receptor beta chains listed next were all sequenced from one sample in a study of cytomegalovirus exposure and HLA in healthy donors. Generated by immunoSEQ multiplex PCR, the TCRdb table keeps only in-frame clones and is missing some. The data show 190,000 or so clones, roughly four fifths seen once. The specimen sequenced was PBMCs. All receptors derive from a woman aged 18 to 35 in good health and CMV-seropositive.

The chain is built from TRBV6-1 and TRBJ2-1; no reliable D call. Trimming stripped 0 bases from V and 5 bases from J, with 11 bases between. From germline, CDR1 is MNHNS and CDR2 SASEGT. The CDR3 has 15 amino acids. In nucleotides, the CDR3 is TGTGCCAGCAGTGAAGCCCCACTAACCCACAATGAGCAGTTCTTC. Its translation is CASSEAPLTHNEQFF.

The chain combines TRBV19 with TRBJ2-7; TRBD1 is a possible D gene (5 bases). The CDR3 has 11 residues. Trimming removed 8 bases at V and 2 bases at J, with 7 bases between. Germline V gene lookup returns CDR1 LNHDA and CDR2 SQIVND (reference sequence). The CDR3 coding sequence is TGTGCCAGTTCGACAGCCTACGAGCAGTACTTC. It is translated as CASSTAYEQYF.